One and the same sample provided the 23 T cell receptor beta chains below, sequenced in a study of identical twins. TCRdb fed the 5' RACE reads into MiXCR, producing one record per CDR3 protein. The top ten clones hold more than 12% of a sample with approximately 250,000 distinct CDR3 sequences, 6.5% to 8% of them seen once. Separately, the same data were catalogued under a study of T cells expressing NK-cell markers.

The sequenced sample was CD8+ T cells sorted from blood. The receptor source for this set is a young woman in good health.

This clonotype showed up just a few times. The genes are TRBV18 and TRBJ2-7; perhaps TRBD1 as D (5 bases). Trimming pared 0 bases from V and 0 bases from J, leaving 12 bases between. CDR1 is KGHSH and CDR2 is LQKENI in the germline V gene. There are 16 residues in the CDR3. In DNA form, the CDR3 reads TGTGCCAGCTCACCACCGGGCAGGGTCGACTCCTACGAGCAGTACTTC. Protein: CASSPPGRVDSYEQYF.

This clonotype came up many times. A read error is likely, as this CDR3 ends without the conserved phenylalanine or tryptophan. The DNA is left out, because the CDR3 cannot be placed on it with certainty; the CDR3 is given as TCRdb lists it. The chain uses TRBV29-1 and TRBJ1-4; the D call of TRBD1 is as the table states it, not checked on the DNA. The CDR3 length equals 10 residues, ends included. Looked up from germline, CDR1 is SQVTM and CDR2 is ANQGSEA. The CDR3 here is CSGTPSTVRS.

This clonotype was counted once. The chain joins TRBV27 to TRBJ1-2; the D gene is possibly TRBD1 (6 bases). The germline V and J ends were trimmed by 6 bases and 1 base, with 18 bases remaining between them. The germline CDR1 and CDR2 sequences are MNHEY and SMNVEV (reference sequence). CDR3 length: 16 amino acids. In DNA, the CDR3 is TGTGCCAGCAGCCACTACACAGGGCTGGGTAACTATGGCTACACCTTC. Translated: CASSHYTGLGNYGYTF.

The sample holds many counts of this clonotype. This chain connects TRBV12-3 or TRBV12-4 to TRBJ2-3; TRBD2 matches at 15 bases. This CDR3 contains 17 residues. J was trimmed by 2 bases and V by 4 bases; bases with no gene match: 4. The CDR3 here is CASSSWTSGRDTDTQYF. The CDR3 coding sequence is TGTGCCAGCAGTTCTTGGACTAGCGGGAGGGACACAGATACGCAGTATTTT.

This chain joins TRBV18 and TRBJ1-1; D may be TRBD1 (5 bases). Germline loops: CDR1 KGHSH, CDR2 LQKENI. The length of the CDR3 is 14 residues. The V end lost 4 bases, the J end lost 3 bases, and 12 bases lay between the germline ends. Written as DNA, the CDR3 is TGTGCCAGCTCACGAGGGGTCGGGGACACTGAAGCTTTCTTT. Translated: CASSRGVGDTEAFF.

This clonotype was found many times. The chain links TRBV7-8 to TRBJ2-2; D unresolved. V was clipped by 8 bases and J by 4 bases, with 8 bases between them. The length of the CDR3 is 12 residues. Germline CDR1 reads SGHVS; CDR2 reads FQNEAQ. The CDR3, as DNA: TGTGCCAGCGTTAGAGGCACCGGGGAGCTGTTTTTT. This gives the protein CASVRGTGELFF.

This clonotype was counted only a few times. The genes are TRBV4-3 and TRBJ2-7; D not certain. The germline V gene encodes CDR1 LGHNA and CDR2 YSLEER. Trimming left V 0 bases short and J 3 bases short, with 9 bases between. This CDR3 comprises 14 residues. The CDR3 DNA reads as TGCGCCAGCAGCCAAGATACCATAAGCTACGAGCAGTACTTC. Its protein product is CASSQDTISYEQYF.

At least ten counts were recorded for this clonotype. The chain carries TRBV4-1 and TRBJ1-1, with D maybe TRBD1 (6 bases). This CDR3 contains 15 residues. Trimming cost V 4 bases and J 0 bases, with 12 bases left between them. The germline CDR1 and CDR2 sequences are MGHRA and YSYEKL. CDR3 nucleotide sequence: TGCGCCAGCAGCCGGCCGGGACAACTGAACACTGAAGCTTTCTTT. This codes for CASSRPGQLNTEAFF.

The V and J genes are TRBV7-8 and TRBJ1-1; D not resolved. The CDR3 totals 14 residues. Trimming removed 7 bases at V and 1 base at J, with 13 bases between. CDR1 SGHVS and CDR2 FQNEAQ come from the germline V gene. The CDR3 protein is CASTPRSGNTEAFF. DNA of the CDR3: TGTGCCAGCACACCTCGGTCAGGGAACACTGAAGCTTTCTTT.

The table lists this clonotype with a few counts. The V and J genes are TRBV12-5 and TRBJ2-7, with D possibly TRBD1 on 5 matching bases. V was trimmed by 5 bases and J by 3 bases, leaving 8 bases between them. This CDR3 has 12 amino acids. Germline assignment: CDR1 LGHNT and CDR2 FRNRAP. CDR3 sequence reads: CASGEQVYEQYF. CDR3 DNA sequence: TGTGCTAGTGGTGAACAGGTCTACGAGCAGTACTTC.

This clonotype occurred many times. The chain recombines TRBV14 with TRBJ2-7; TRBD1 matches at 8 bases. The CDR3 sequence is 16 residues long. Germline V gene lookup returns CDR1 SGHDN and CDR2 FVKESK. V lost 2 bases and J lost 5; bases outside the gene matches: 11. CDR3 coding DNA: TGTGCCAGCAGCCAACGCTATGGTGCAGGGGGCGACGAGCAGTACTTC. Translated: CASSQRYGAGGDEQYF.

This clonotype was counted ten times or more. The chain employs TRBV5-1 and TRBJ2-1; TRBD2 matches 12 bases. The CDR3 consists of 17 residues. From germline, CDR1 is SGHRS and CDR2 YFSETQ. Trimming removed 4 bases from V and 7 bases from J; junction bases left unmatched: 12. CDR3 bases: TGCGCCAGCAGCCCATACCTAGCGGGAGGGCTCGGGAATGAGCAGTTCTTC. It is translated as CASSPYLAGGLGNEQFF.

This clonotype has a handful of counts. The chain recombines TRBV9 with TRBJ2-3, with TRBD2 matching 10 bases. The CDR3 has 15 amino acids. Germline V lookup: CDR1 SGDLS, CDR2 YYNGEE. Unmatched junction bases numbered 5, after V lost 0 bases and J lost 7 bases. In nucleotides, the CDR3 is TGTGCCAGCAGCGTAGGGAGCGGGGGGGGAAATACGCAGTATTTT. Translating it yields CASSVGSGGGNTQYF.

The CDR3 protein is CSARPPGGRFTEAFF. The CDR3, as DNA: TGCAGTGCTAGACCCCCAGGTGGGAGGTTCACTGAAGCTTTCTTT. This chain joins TRBV20-1 and TRBJ1-1, with D unclear. The CDR3 spans 15 residues. The V gene's germline CDR1 is DFQATT and CDR2 SNEGSKA (reference sequence). Trimming removed 2 bases at V and 4 bases at J, with 17 bases between.

Concerning this clonotype: Its ends do not fully match the called genes, so a read error is possible. This sequence joins TRBV12-3 or TRBV12-4 and TRBJ2-5, with a possible D match to TRBD2 (6 bases). The CDR3 extends over 16 amino acids. CDR3 residues: CASSLAMAGNQETEYF. CDR3 in DNA: TGTGCCAGCAGTTTAGCGATGGCGGGGAATCAAGAGACCGAGTACTTC.

This clonotype occurred many times. The chain links TRBV7-9 to TRBJ2-1, with 15 bases matching TRBD2. Germline V CDR1 and CDR2: SEHNR, FQNEAQ (reference sequence). The V gene end was trimmed by 5 bases and the J gene end by 5 bases; junction bases not matched to a gene: 7. The CDR3 is 17 amino acids. The CDR3 reads CASSQGTSGRRNNEQFF. The CDR3 region has the DNA TGTGCCAGCAGCCAAGGGACTAGCGGGAGGAGAAACAATGAGCAGTTCTTC.

The chain links TRBV6-5 to TRBJ2-7; D not certain. The V gene's germline CDR1 is MNHEY and CDR2 SVGAGI. CDR3 size: 14 residues. V was trimmed by 4 bases and J by 3 bases, leaving 13 bases between them. The chain's CDR3 is CASSSAPTSYEQYF. The CDR3 DNA follows: TGTGCCAGCAGTTCGGCTCCCACAAGCTACGAGCAGTACTTC.

V is TRBV4-1 and J is TRBJ1-6, with D possibly being TRBD1 (6 bases). The length of the CDR3 is 16 residues. Trimming removed 3 bases at V and 10 bases at J, with 19 bases between. Germline loops: CDR1 MGHRA, CDR2 YSYEKL. CDR3 region: CASSHPGGGGNSPLHF. CDR3 in DNA: TGCGCCAGCAGCCACCCCGGAGGAGGGGGTAACTCACCCCTCCACTTT.

The J gene is TRBJ2-1, the V gene TRBV20-1; D ambiguous. Germline CDR1 DFQATT, CDR2 SNEGSKA (reference sequence). CDR3 length: 16 amino acids. V lost 0 bases, J lost 0 bases, and 12 bases lay in between. The CDR3 nucleotides are TGCAGTGCTAGAGATGTTGGCCCCCACTCCTACAATGAGCAGTTCTTC. This encodes CSARDVGPHSYNEQFF.

Ten or more counts support this clonotype. CDR3 sequence reads: CSVVVLRDNEQFF. CDR3 in DNA: TGCAGCGTTGTCGTACTAAGAGACAATGAGCAGTTCTTC. V is TRBV29-1 and J is TRBJ2-1, with no clear D. Germline loops: CDR1 SQVTM, CDR2 ANQGSEA. Between the trimmed V and J ends, which lost 4 bases and 5 bases, there was a span of 12 bases. The CDR3 is 13 amino acids.

This clonotype was seen only a few times. V is TRBV20-1 and J is TRBJ2-2; D unresolved. V lost 0 bases to trimming and J lost 5 bases, with 10 bases between them. This CDR3 region has 14 residues. CDR1 DFQATT and CDR2 SNEGSKA come from the germline V gene (reference sequence). The CDR3 here is CSARDLAGTGELFF. The CDR3 coding sequence is TGCAGTGCTAGAGATCTTGCTGGGACCGGGGAGCTGTTTTTT.

V and J are TRBV12-3 or TRBV12-4 and TRBJ2-7, with D unclear. Trimming left V 6 bases short and J 2 bases short, with 11 bases between. This CDR3 region has 13 residues. CDR3 region: CASSQGSTYEQYF. The CDR3 DNA is TGTGCCAGCAGCCAAGGGTCCACCTACGAGCAGTACTTC.

This clonotype was counted a few times. The rearrangement uses TRBV29-1 and TRBJ2-1; D may be TRBD1 (6 bases). In germline, CDR1 is SQVTM, CDR2 ANQGSEA. The length of the CDR3 is 14 residues. The V end was cut by 0 bases, the J end by 5 bases, with 11 bases between. The CDR3 sequence: CSVEEGDNNNEQFF. In DNA, the CDR3 is TGCAGCGTTGAAGAAGGGGACAATAACAATGAGCAGTTCTTC.